This T cell receptor (beta chain) originates from a study of OX40 agonist ivuxolimab in advanced cancers. Turning to the study itself: Ivuxolimab, an agonistic anti-OX40 (CD134) antibody, was given to patients. The study, taken as a whole, reports: Partial responders at 0.1-3.0 mg/kg had among the lowest clonal expansion.

Germline V gene data show CDR1 as SGHRS and CDR2 as YFSETQ. Trimming removed 4 bases from V and 4 bases from J, with 14 bases in between. This CDR3 spans 14 amino acids. Sequenced by immunoSEQ multiplex PCR; TCRdb stores in-frame clones only, minus some. Of approximately 60,000 clones in the sample, approximately 87% are singletons; the top ten hold about 5%. For this clone: Its target is not known.

The clonotype was recovered from an adult with an advanced solid tumor such as melanoma, head and neck, liver or kidney cancer. This chain connects TRBV5-1 to TRBJ1-2; D not certain. The sequences come from CD4+ or CD8+ T cells sorted from blood, collected in a trial of the OX40 agonist ivuxolimab. The CDR3 DNA reads TGCGCCAGCAGCGCGTCTCAAAATCTCTATGGCTACACCTTC. This gives the protein CASSASQNLYGYTF.